A selection of T cell receptor beta chains follows, all from one sample in a study of technical replicates of blood from four donors. The data were produced by immunoSEQ multiplex PCR, yet TCRdb's version contains in-frame clones alone and is incomplete. The repertoire consists of some 90,000 clones, with approximately 96% occurring once and the leading ten covering about 0.3%. The sequencing input was T cells isolated from PBMCs. The receptors derive from a human donor in good health. Both conserved end residues are part of each CDR3. Fields, in order: J gene, clone size, D gene, V gene, CDR3 DNA, CDR3 protein. A D gene is named only where the DNA matches it firmly. A row's size may be missing; if present it is once, few, many or a size class.

TRBJ2-3,NA,NA,TRBV14,TGTGCCAGCAGCTTGACAGTATCTAGCACAGATACGCAGTATTTT,CASSLTVSSTDTQYF
TRBJ2-3,once,TRBD2,TRBV10-3,TGTGCCATCAGTGACTGGACTAGCGGGAGGGGGGATACGCAGTATTTT,CAISDWTSGRGDTQYF
TRBJ1-2,NA,NA,TRBV7-9,TGTGCCAGCAGCTTAGCTACCGACAGTTTTAACTATGGCTACACCTTC,CASSLATDSFNYGYTF
TRBJ1-2,NA,NA,TRBV28,TGTGCCAGCAGTTTTCCGGGACACCTCTATGGCTACACCTTC,CASSFPGHLYGYTF
TRBJ2-7,NA,NA,TRBV4-1,TGCGCCAGCAGCCAGTATTCCTTCTACGAGCAGTACTTC,CASSQYSFYEQYF
TRBJ1-1,NA,NA,TRBV28,TGTGCCAGCAATTTCGGGACACTGGGGACTGAAGCTTTCTTT,CASNFGTLGTEAFF
TRBJ2-3,NA,TRBD2,TRBV27,TGTGCCAGCAGTTTAAGGCGGGAGGGCCTCGCAGATACGCAGTATTTT,CASSLRREGLADTQYF
TRBJ1-2,NA,NA,TRBV25-1,TGTGCCAGCAGTACCTTCGGGGGGCTGGGGGGCTACACCTTC,CASSTFGGLGGYTF
TRBJ1-5,few,NA,TRBV18,TGTGCCAGCTCATTGGGCAGGGGCCAGCCCCAGCATTTT,CASSLGRGQPQHF
TRBJ2-3,NA,NA,TRBV4-3,TGCGCCAGCAGCCTGACCGGAACCGGGGCAGATACGCAGTATTTT,CASSLTGTGADTQYF
TRBJ2-7,NA,NA,TRBV30,TGTGCCTGGACCCTACAGGACGAGCAGTACTTC,CAWTLQDEQYF
TRBJ1-1,once,NA,TRBV6-5,TGTGCCAGCAGGCTAACAGAGAACACTGAAGCTTTCTTT,CASRLTENTEAFF
TRBJ2-1,NA,NA,TRBV29-1,TGCAGCGTTAGGGCACAGGGATATGAGCAGTTCTTC,CSVRAQGYEQFF
TRBJ2-3,once,TRBD2,TRBV5-1,TGCGCCAGCGCGGGGAGTAGCGGGACTAGCACAGATACGCAGTATTTT,CASAGSSGTSTDTQYF
TRBJ2-3,NA,TRBD1,TRBV11-2,TGTGCCAGCAGCTTAGGACAGGGGGGAACAGATACGCAGTATTTT,CASSLGQGGTDTQYF
TRBJ2-1,NA,TRBD2,TRBV6-1,TGTGCCAGCAGTGTACTGACTAGCCCTGAGCAGTTCTTC,CASSVLTSPEQFF
TRBJ2-7,NA,TRBD1,TRBV28,TGTGCCAGCAGTACAGGGGTATCAGCCTACGAGCAGTACTTC,CASSTGVSAYEQYF
TRBJ2-5,NA,TRBD2,TRBV28,TGTGCTTCGGAGGGACTAGCGGGAGAAGAGACCCAGTACTTC,CASEGLAGEETQYF
TRBJ1-1,NA,NA,TRBV7-9,TGTGCCAGCAGCTTAGTAGGGACTGAAGTTTTCTTT,CASSLVGTEVFF
TRBJ2-2,NA,TRBD2,TRBV29-1,TGCAGCGTTGGCCCTAGCGGGAGTTATAACACCGGGGAGCTGTTTTTT,CSVGPSGSYNTGELFF
TRBJ2-7,NA,NA,TRBV6-1,TGTGCCAGCAGTGAAGCATACATCTCCTACGAGCAGTACTTC,CASSEAYISYEQYF
TRBJ1-1,NA,TRBD1,TRBV7-8,TGTGCCAGCAGCTGGGACAGGGGAAGTGAAGCTTTCTTT,CASSWDRGSEAFF
TRBJ2-7,NA,NA,TRBV4-3,TGCGCCAGCAGCCAGAGAAGTAGGAGTCCCCACGAGCAGTACTTC,CASSQRSRSPHEQYF
TRBJ1-1,NA,TRBD1,TRBV27,TGTGCCAGCAGAACTGACAGGGGGCACACTGAAGCTTTCTTT,CASRTDRGHTEAFF
TRBJ2-5,NA,TRBD2,TRBV7-2,TGTGCCAGCAGCCGGGGACTAGCGGTTAGCCGGGAAGAGACCCAGTACTTC,CASSRGLAVSREETQYF
TRBJ1-2,NA,TRBD1,TRBV14,TGTGCCAGCAGCCAAGATCTAGGGGGCGACTATGGCTACACCTTC,CASSQDLGGDYGYTF
TRBJ2-7,NA,NA,TRBV2,TGTGCCAGCAGTGATTGGGGAGGTAACTACGAGCAGTACTTC,CASSDWGGNYEQYF
TRBJ2-2,NA,NA,TRBV7-7,TGTGCTAGCAGCTTAGCGGCGGTGGACACCGGGGAGCTGTTTTTT,CASSLAAVDTGELFF
TRBJ2-7,NA,NA,TRBV7-8,TGTGCCAGCAGCCCGACGACAGGTCGGACCTACGAGCAGTACTTC,CASSPTTGRTYEQYF
TRBJ1-1,NA,NA,TRBV29-1,TGCAGCGTTGGATTCGGGGGTGACACTGAAGCTTTCTTT,CSVGFGGDTEAFF
TRBJ2-5,NA,NA,TRBV25-1,TGTGCCAGCAGTGAGTTCCGGGAGAGGGAAGAGACCCAGTACTTC,CASSEFREREETQYF